The 10 T cell receptor beta chains presented below share a single source sample, sequenced in a study of identical twins. Each CDR3 protein is one row after TCRdb ran MiXCR on the 5' RACE reads. The table has some 1,700,000 distinct CDR3 sequences, less than 35% seen once. What was sequenced was cord blood. All receptors derive from a newborn girl in good health.

This clonotype was recorded at least ten times. This sequence joins TRBV7-9 and TRBJ1-5; no clear D gene. Germline V gives CDR1 SEHNR, CDR2 FQNEAQ (reference sequence). V dropped 3 bases and J dropped 0 bases, with 9 bases sitting between them. The CDR3 totals 15 residues. As DNA, the CDR3 is TGTGCCAGCAGCTTGGGCGCCTCTAGCAATCAGCCCCAGCATTTT. This sequence encodes CASSLGASSNQPQHF.

Written as DNA, the CDR3 is TGTGCCAGCAGCGTAATAGCGGGGGTTGGGACCCAGTACTTC. Amino acids: CASSVIAGVGTQYF. V is TRBV9 and J is TRBJ2-7, with 9 positions matching TRBD2. TRBJ2-5 matches the DNA end more closely, so the J call is doubtful. The CDR3 is 14 amino acids. Germline V gives CDR1 SGDLS, CDR2 YYNGEE.

The V gene is TRBV3-1, the J gene TRBJ2-3; D not certain. This CDR3 is 11 amino acids long. V was pared by 1 base and J by 9 bases, with 5 bases between. From germline, CDR1 is LGHDT and CDR2 YNNKEL (reference sequence). The DNA of the CDR3 is TGTGCCAGCAGCCAAGTGACCACGCAGTATTTT. Protein sequence: CASSQVTTQYF.

This clonotype was recorded a few times. V gene TRBV2 combines with J gene TRBJ2-1; 12 bases match TRBD2. CDR3 length: 17 residues. The junction had 7 bases not matched to a gene; V was cut back by 7 bases and J by 0 bases. The germline gives CDR1 SNHLY, CDR2 FYNNEI. CDR3 sequence: CASTPLGLAGSYNEQFF. The CDR3 coding sequence is TGTGCCAGCACCCCGCTGGGACTAGCGGGCTCCTACAATGAGCAGTTCTTC.

V usage is TRBV12-3 or TRBV12-4 and J usage is TRBJ2-1; D gene unclear. CDR3 size: 14 residues. The germline V and J ends were trimmed by 4 bases and 6 bases, with 13 bases remaining between them. The chain's CDR3 is CASSSVKGRNEQFF. The CDR3 bases are TGTGCCAGCAGTTCTGTGAAGGGCCGCAATGAGCAGTTCTTC.

Only a few counts were recorded for this clonotype. V and J are TRBV7-2 and TRBJ1-2; D is undetermined. This CDR3 is 15 amino acids long. Germline CDR1 reads SGHTA; CDR2 reads FQGNSA. V lost 2 bases, J lost 0 bases, and 10 bases lay in between. As DNA, the CDR3 is TGTGCCAGCAGCTTAATGACTTCTCCTAACTATGGCTACACCTTC. This codes for CASSLMTSPNYGYTF.

This clonotype appeared once. This CDR3 reads CSARDPATANTEAFF. Written as DNA, the CDR3 is TGCAGTGCTAGAGATCCGGCGACAGCCAACACTGAAGCTTTCTTT. The V call is TRBV20-1, the J call TRBJ1-1; TRBD1 is a possible D gene (5 bases). Germline V gene sequence: CDR1 DFQATT, CDR2 SNEGSKA (reference sequence). The ends were cut back, 0 bases at V and 2 bases at J, with 13 bases in the middle. The CDR3 is 15 residues long.

The chain joins TRBV9 to TRBJ1-5, with D possibly TRBD1 on 6 matching bases. Germline CDR1 reads SGDLS; CDR2 reads YYNGEE. V was pared by 4 bases and J by 1 base, with 18 bases between. The CDR3 is 17 amino acids. The DNA of the CDR3 is TGTGCCAGCAGCTCATCGGACAGTTTCGAAAGCAATCAGCCCCAGCATTTT. This encodes CASSSSDSFESNQPQHF.

V is TRBV20-1 and J is TRBJ2-1, with D perhaps matching TRBD2 (5 bases). Trimming cost V 5 bases and J 6 bases, with 11 bases left between them. The length of the CDR3 is 12 residues. Germline V gene sequence: CDR1 DFQATT, CDR2 SNEGSKA (reference sequence). The CDR3 protein is CSAEGSFNEQFF. DNA for the CDR3: TGCAGTGCTGAAGGGAGTTTCAATGAGCAGTTCTTC.

This clonotype was detected ten times or more. The chain couples TRBV4-2 to TRBJ2-4; perhaps TRBD2 as D (6 bases). Germline loops: CDR1 LGHNA, CDR2 YNFKEQ. Deletions cut 3 bases from V and 0 bases from J, with 12 bases between. The CDR3 is 16 residues long. The CDR3 loop is CASSQEAGTAKNIQYF. CDR3 in DNA: TGTGCCAGCAGCCAGGAAGCGGGTACAGCCAAAAACATTCAGTACTTC.